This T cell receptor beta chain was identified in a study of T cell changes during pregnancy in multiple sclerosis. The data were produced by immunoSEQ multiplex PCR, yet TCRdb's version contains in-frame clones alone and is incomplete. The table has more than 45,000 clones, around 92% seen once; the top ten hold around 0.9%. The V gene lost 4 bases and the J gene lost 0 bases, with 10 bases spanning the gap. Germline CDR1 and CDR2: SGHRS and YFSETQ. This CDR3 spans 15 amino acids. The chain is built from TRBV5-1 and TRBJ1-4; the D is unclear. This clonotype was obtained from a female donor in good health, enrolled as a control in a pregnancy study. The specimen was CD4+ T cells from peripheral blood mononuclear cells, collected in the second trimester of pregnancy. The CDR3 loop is CASSPQFSTNEKLFF. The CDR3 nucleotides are TGCGCCAGCAGCCCCCAATTTTCAACTAATGAAAAACTGTTTTTT.